The present TCR beta chain was sequenced within a study of spatial heterogeneity in lung cancer. For the study at large: Where they were available, follow-up PBMC samples were sequenced, at a median of around 24 months after resection.

V gave up 3 bases and J gave up 0 bases, with 7 bases separating them. This CDR3 is built from 15 residues. Germline CDR1 and CDR2: KGHDR and SFDVKD. As to time point: blood at routine non-recurrence follow-up after resection. TCRdb itself ran the 5' RACE reads through MiXCR, one entry per CDR3 protein. The sample shows just over 70,000 distinct CDR3 sequences, approximately 9% of them seen only once. This specimen was PBMCs, taken at follow-up. The rearrangement links TRBV24-1 to TRBJ2-2; D is ambiguous. The TCR comes from a female donor with early-stage non-small cell lung cancer. CDR3 DNA: TGTGCCACCAGTGATAAACGGTCGAACACCGGGGAGCTGTTTTTT. Encoded protein: CATSDKRSNTGELFF.